This is a list of T cell receptor beta chains from one sample in a study of cytomegalovirus exposure and HLA in healthy donors. Generated by immunoSEQ multiplex PCR, the TCRdb table keeps only in-frame clones and is missing some. Across about 72,000 clones, the top ten clones capture around 2.5% of the sample. Sample: PBMCs. The receptors were sampled from a man between 40 and 49 years old in good health and CMV-seronegative. Each CDR3 is given without its conserved first and last residue. Each record gives: V gene, J gene, CDR3 protein.

TRBV6-1	TRBJ2-5	ASRAGLLTETQY
TRBV28	TRBJ1-5	ASSLSQGGQPQH
TRBV5-4	TRBJ2-3	ASKGGTDTQY
TRBV6-5	TRBJ2-5	ASSGLAGGQETQY
TRBV2	TRBJ1-1	ASSIPSGQAAEAF
TRBV6-5	TRBJ2-7	ASSMTGGYEQY
TRBV27	TRBJ1-3	ASSFRAGNTIY
TRBV7-3	TRBJ1-1	ASSHGNTEAF
TRBV11-2	TRBJ2-6	ASSLRGSGANVLT
TRBV29-1	TRBJ1-2	SVEDRGQGANGYT
TRBV14	TRBJ2-7	ASSQDQAWTYEQY
TRBV2	TRBJ2-7	ASSEGGLASDEQY
TRBV11-2	TRBJ1-6	ASSSYPDGGYNSPLH
TRBV6-5	TRBJ1-5	ASSTYSNQPQH
TRBV5-1	TRBJ2-5	ASSLVPGGRETQY
TRBV30	TRBJ1-3	AWSQGIAGNTIY
TRBV5-4	TRBJ2-1	ASGSQGNEQF
TRBV28	TRBJ1-2	ASSLQGAIYGYT
TRBV6-1	TRBJ1-5	ASSEQTNNQPQH
TRBV5-4	TRBJ2-7	ASSRSHEQY
TRBV7-8	TRBJ2-7	ASSYNRAYEQY
TRBV7-7	TRBJ2-5	ASSLVDRGFGETQY
TRBV18	TRBJ1-1	ASSPREIPRATNTEAF
TRBV2	TRBJ2-7	ASRTDRGLHEQY
TRBV14	TRBJ2-3	ASSHPEAGVLKDTQY
TRBV28	TRBJ1-1	ASSAILGTEAF
TRBV6-5	TRBJ1-3	ASNLRGVSGNTIY
TRBV11-2	TRBJ1-5	ASSLDLTPAGQPQH
TRBV9	TRBJ1-1	ASSVDGGRNTEAF
TRBV6-1	TRBJ1-2	ASSERRQDSYT
TRBV25-1	TRBJ2-3	ASSDEGYGTDTQY
TRBV6-6	TRBJ2-1	ASSPPRDRGHDEQF
TRBV25-1	TRBJ1-2	ASSGGYGYT
TRBV2	TRBJ2-5	ASIRELGETQY
TRBV28	TRBJ2-7	ASSPAGGGEQY
TRBV4-2	TRBJ2-1	ASSQDGGLAGAGQF
TRBV7-9	TRBJ2-2	ASSSLNTGELF
TRBV4-1	TRBJ2-1	ASSQELRIEEQF
TRBV13	TRBJ2-6	ASSLELAGDISGANVLT
TRBV29-1	TRBJ2-5	SVAQGAQTQY
TRBV10-3	TRBJ1-1	AISEPTQGSTEAF